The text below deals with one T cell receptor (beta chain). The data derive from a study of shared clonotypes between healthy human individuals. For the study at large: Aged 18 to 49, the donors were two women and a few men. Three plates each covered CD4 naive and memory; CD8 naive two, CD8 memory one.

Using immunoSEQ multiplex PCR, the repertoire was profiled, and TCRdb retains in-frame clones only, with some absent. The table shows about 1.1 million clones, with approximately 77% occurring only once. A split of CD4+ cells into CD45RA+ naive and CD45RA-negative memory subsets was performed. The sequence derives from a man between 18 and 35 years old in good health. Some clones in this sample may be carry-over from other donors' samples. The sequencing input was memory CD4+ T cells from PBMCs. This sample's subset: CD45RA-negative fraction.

The CDR3 loop reads CASSFQGRREQFF. The CDR3 DNA is TGTGCCAGCAGCTTTCAGGGTCGCCGTGAGCAGTTCTTC. The chain is built from TRBV7-3 and TRBJ2-1, with a possible D match to TRBD1 (5 bases). From germline, CDR1 is SGHTA and CDR2 FQGTGA. CDR3 length: 13 residues. The V end was cut by 3 bases, the J end by 9 bases, with 12 bases between.